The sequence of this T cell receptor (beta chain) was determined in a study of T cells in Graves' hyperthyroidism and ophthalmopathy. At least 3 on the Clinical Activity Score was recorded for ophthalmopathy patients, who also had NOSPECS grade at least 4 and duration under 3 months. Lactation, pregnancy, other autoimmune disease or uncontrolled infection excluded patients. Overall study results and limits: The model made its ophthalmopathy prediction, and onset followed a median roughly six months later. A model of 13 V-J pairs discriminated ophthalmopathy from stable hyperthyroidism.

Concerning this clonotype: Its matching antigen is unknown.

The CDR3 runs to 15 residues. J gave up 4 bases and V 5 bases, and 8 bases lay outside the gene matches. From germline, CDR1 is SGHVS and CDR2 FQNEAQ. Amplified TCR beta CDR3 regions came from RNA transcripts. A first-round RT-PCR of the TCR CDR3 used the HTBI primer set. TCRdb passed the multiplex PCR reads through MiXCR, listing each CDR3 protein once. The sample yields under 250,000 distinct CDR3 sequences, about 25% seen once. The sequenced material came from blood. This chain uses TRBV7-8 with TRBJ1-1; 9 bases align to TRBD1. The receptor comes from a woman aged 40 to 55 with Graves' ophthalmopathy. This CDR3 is CASSPQGAYGTEAFF. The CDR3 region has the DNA TGTGCCAGCAGCCCACAGGGGGCCTATGGCACTGAAGCTTTCTTT.